Sequencing of this TCR beta chain was carried out in a study of blood T cell repertoires in COVID-19. V lost 0 bases to trimming and J lost 8 bases; unmatched junction nucleotides: 10. Per germline, CDR1 MGHRA and CDR2 YSYEKL. The CDR3 has 17 amino acids. Assay: immunoSEQ multiplex PCR; the TCRdb copy retains only in-frame clones and omits some. The sample has roughly 250,000 clones, over 75% seen once. The TCR comes from a human donor in a cohort sampled during active COVID-19. The chain carries TRBV4-1 and TRBJ1-6, with 7 bases fitting TRBD1. Sequencing was performed on peripheral blood. CDR3 bases: TGCGCCAGCAGCCAAGACCGGGACAGTTCTACCTATTCACCCCTCCACTTT. It encodes CASSQDRDSSTYSPLHF.